A single sample gave rise to the 2 T cell receptor beta chains below, sequenced in a study of PD-1 blockade in mismatch repair-deficient tumors. TCRdb keeps only in-frame clones here, not all; method: immunoSEQ multiplex PCR. The sample contains roughly 10,000 clones, about nine tenths of which appear only once. Indicated time point: approximately 9-day in vitro stimulation with candidate neoantigen peptide 3. The antigens for these receptors are not known. The sample consisted of cells cultured in vitro, taken from a patient treated with pembrolizumab. The source is an adult with mismatch repair-deficient cancer.

The chain is built from TRBV5-6 and TRBJ2-1, with D possibly matching TRBD1 (5 bases). This CDR3 is built from 13 residues. V lost 0 bases to trimming and J lost 4 bases, with 5 bases between them. Per germline, CDR1 SGHDT and CDR2 YYEEEE. CDR3 coding DNA: TGTGCCAGCAGCTTGGGACAGTACAATGAGCAGTTCTTC. It translates to CASSLGQYNEQFF.

J is TRBJ2-1 and V is TRBV10-3; D tentatively reads TRBD1 or TRBD2 (5 bases each). The CDR3 contains 12 residues. The V and J ends lost 4 bases and 9 bases respectively, with 10 bases between them. The germline V gene encodes CDR1 ENHRY and CDR2 SYGVKD. DNA for the CDR3: TGTGCCATCAGTGGGGGGAGTACTGAGCAGTTCTTC. As protein: CAISGGSTEQFF.